The present TCR beta chain was sequenced within a study of control samples from healthy donors and cancer patients. Repertoires were generated with immunoSEQ multiplex PCR, while TCRdb's copy carries only in-frame clones and drops some. The sample holds around 57,000 clones, approximately 90% seen once. Germline V gives CDR1 SGHTA, CDR2 FQGNSA. V was clipped by 7 bases and J by 8 bases, with 17 bases between them. The CDR3 extends over 13 amino acids. The J gene is TRBJ1-2, the V gene TRBV7-2, with D tentatively TRBD1 (5 bases). The source material was PBMCs. The receptor was derived from a man under 40 with colorectal cancer. The DNA for the CDR3 is TGTGCCAGCACCTACCCCGGGACTTTAGGCTACACCTTC. Its translation is CASTYPGTLGYTF.